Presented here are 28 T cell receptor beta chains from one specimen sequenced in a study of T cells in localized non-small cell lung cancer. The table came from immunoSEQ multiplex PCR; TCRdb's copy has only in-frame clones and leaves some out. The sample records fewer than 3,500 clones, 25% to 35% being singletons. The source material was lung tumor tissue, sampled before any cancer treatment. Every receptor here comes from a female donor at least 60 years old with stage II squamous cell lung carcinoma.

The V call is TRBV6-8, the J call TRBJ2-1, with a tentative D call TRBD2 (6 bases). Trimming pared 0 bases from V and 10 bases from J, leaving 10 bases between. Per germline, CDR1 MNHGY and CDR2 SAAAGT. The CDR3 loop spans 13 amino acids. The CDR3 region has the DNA TGTGCCAGCAGTTACTCACTAGCTGGGGAGCAGTTCTTC. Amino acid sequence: CASSYSLAGEQFF.

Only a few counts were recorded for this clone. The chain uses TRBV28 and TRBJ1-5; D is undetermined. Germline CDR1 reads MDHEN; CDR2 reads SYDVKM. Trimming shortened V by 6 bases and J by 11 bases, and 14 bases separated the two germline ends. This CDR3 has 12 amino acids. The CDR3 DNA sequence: TGTGCCAGCAGCCCGGTGAATGGGGCCCAGCATTTT. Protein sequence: CASSPVNGAQHF.

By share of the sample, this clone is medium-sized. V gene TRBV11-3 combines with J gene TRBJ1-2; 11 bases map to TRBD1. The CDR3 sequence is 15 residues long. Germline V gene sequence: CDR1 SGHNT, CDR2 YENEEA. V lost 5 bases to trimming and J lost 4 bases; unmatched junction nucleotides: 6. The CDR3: CASSPRTGGPYGYTF. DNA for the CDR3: TGTGCCAGCAGCCCACGGACAGGGGGCCCCTATGGCTACACCTTC.

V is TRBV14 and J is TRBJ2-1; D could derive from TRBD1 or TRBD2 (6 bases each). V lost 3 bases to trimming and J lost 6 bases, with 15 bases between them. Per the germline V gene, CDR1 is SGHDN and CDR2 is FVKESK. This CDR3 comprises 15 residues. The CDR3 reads CASSQGGQYLNEQFF. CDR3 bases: TGTGCCAGCAGCCAGGGAGGACAGTACCTCAATGAGCAGTTCTTC.

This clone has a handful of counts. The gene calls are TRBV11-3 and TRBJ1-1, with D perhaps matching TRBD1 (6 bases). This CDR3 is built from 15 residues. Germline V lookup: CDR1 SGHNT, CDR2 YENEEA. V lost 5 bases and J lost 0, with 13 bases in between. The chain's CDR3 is CASSRGQTLNTEAFF. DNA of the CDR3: TGTGCCAGCAGCAGAGGACAGACGCTGAACACTGAAGCTTTCTTT.

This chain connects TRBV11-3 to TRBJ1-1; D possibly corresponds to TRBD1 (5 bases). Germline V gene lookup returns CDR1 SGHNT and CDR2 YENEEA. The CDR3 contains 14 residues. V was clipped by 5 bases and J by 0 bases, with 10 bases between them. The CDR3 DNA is TGTGCCAGCAGCATACTGACAGTGAACACTGAAGCTTTCTTT. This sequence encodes CASSILTVNTEAFF.

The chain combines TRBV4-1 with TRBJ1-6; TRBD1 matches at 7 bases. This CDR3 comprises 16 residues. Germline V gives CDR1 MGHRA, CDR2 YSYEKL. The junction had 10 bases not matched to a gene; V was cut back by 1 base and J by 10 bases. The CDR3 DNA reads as TGCGCCAGCAGCCAAGCCGGACAGGTCCTCGGGTCACCCCTCCACTTT. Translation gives CASSQAGQVLGSPLHF.

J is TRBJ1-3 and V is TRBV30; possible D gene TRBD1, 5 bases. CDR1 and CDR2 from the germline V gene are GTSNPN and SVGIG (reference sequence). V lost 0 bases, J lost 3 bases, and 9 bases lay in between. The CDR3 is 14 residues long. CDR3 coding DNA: TGTGCCTGGAGTGTCGGGGGTCTTGGAAACACCATATATTTT. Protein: CAWSVGGLGNTIYF.

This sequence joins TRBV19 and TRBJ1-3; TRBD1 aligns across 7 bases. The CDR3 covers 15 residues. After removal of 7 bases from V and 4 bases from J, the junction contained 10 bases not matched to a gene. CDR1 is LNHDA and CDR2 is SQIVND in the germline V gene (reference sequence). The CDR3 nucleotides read TGTGCCAGTACCCGGACAGGTTCCCCCGGAAACACCATATATTTT. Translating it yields CASTRTGSPGNTIYF.

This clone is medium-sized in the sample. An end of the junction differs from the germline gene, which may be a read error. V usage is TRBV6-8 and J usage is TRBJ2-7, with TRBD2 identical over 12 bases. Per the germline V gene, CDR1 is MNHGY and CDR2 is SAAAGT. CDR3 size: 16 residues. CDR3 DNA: TGTGCCAGCACCTCTGGACTAGCGGGGACCTCCAACGAGCAGTACTTC. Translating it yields CASTSGLAGTSNEQYF.

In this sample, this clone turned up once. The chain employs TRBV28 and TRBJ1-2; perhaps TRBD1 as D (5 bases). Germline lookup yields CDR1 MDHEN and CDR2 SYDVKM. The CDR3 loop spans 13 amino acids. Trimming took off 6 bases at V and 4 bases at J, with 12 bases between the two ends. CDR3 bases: TGTGCCAGCAGCTCACAGGCGGCCTATGGCTACACCTTC. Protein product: CASSSQAAYGYTF.

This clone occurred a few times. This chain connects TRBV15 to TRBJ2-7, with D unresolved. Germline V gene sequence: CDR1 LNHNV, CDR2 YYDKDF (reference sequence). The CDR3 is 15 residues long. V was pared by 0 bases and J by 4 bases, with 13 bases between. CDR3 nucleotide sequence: TGTGCCACCAGCAGAGATCTTTCCGGAAGGTACGAGCAGTACTTC. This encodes CATSRDLSGRYEQYF.

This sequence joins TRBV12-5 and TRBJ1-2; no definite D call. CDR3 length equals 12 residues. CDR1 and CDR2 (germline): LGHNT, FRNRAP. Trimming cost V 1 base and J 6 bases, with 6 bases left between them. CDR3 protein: CASGLGDNGYTF. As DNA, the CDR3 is TGTGCTAGTGGTTTGGGAGATAATGGCTACACCTTC.

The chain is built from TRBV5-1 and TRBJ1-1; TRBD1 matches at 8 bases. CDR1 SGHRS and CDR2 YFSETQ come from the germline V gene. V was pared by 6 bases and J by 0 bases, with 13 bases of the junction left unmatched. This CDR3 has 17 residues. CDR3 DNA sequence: TGCGCCAGCAATCTGGGCAGGGGGCGTAGTATGAACACTGAAGCTTTCTTT. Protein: CASNLGRGRSMNTEAFF. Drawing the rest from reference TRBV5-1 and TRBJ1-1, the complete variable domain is KAGVTQTPRYLIKTRGQQVTLSCSPISGHRSVSWYQQTPGQGLQFLFEYFSETQRNKGNFPGRFSGRQFSNSRSEMNVSTLELGDSALYLCASNLGRGRSMNTEAFFGQGTRLTVV.

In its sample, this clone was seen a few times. The CDR3 nucleotides are TGTGCCAGCAGGCTAAAACAGGGATACGAGCAGTACTTC. Translating gives CASRLKQGYEQYF. The gene calls are TRBV6-8 and TRBJ2-7; TRBD1 might be the D (6 bases). The V gene's germline CDR1 is MNHGY and CDR2 SAAAGT. The CDR3 runs 13 residues. Trimming removed 6 bases from V and 4 bases from J, with 13 bases in between.

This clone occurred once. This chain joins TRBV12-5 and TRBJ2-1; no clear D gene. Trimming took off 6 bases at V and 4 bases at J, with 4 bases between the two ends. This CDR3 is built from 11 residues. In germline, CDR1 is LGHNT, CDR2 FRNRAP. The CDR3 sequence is CASGMYNEQFF. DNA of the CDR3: TGTGCTAGTGGAATGTACAATGAGCAGTTCTTC. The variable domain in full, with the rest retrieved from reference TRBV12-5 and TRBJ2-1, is DARVTQTPRHKVTEMGQEVTMRCQPILGHNTVFWYRQTMMQGLELLAYFRNRAPLDDSGMPKDRFSAEMPDATLATLKIQPSEPRDSAVYFCASGMYNEQFFGPGTRLTVL.

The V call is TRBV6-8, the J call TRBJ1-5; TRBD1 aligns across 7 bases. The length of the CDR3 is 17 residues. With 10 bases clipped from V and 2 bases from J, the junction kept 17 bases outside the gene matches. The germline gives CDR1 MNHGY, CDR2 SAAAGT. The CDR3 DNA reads TGTGCCATCAGCAATGACCTACAGGGGATTGGCAATCAGCCCCAGCATTTT. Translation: CAISNDLQGIGNQPQHF.

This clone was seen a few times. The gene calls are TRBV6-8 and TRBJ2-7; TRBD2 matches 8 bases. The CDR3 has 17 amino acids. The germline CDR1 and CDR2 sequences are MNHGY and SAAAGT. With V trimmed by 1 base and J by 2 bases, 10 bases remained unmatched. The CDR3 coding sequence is TGTGCCAGCAGTTACTATCCCCGGGGGGGGCCCACCTACGAGCAGTACTTC. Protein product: CASSYYPRGGPTYEQYF.

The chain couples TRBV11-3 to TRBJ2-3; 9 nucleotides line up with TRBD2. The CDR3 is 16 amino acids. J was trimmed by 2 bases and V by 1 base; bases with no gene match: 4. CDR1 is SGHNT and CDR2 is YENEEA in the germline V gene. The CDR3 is CASSLVGGGATDTQYF. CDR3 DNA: TGTGCCAGCAGCTTAGTAGGCGGGGGGGCCACAGATACGCAGTATTTT. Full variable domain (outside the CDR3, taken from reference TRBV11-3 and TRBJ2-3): EAGVVQSPRYKIIEKKQPVAFWCNPISGHNTLYWYLQNLGQGPELLIRYENEEAVDDSQLPKDRFSAERLKGVDSTLKIQPAELGDSAVYLCASSLVGGGATDTQYFGPGTRLTVL.

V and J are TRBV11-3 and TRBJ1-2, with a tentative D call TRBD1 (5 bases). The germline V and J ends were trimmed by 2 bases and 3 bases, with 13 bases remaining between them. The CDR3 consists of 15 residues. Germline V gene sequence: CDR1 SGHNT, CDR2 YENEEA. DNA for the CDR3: TGTGCCAGCAGCTTAATGGGGGGGACGGACTATGGCTACACCTTC. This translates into CASSLMGGTDYGYTF.

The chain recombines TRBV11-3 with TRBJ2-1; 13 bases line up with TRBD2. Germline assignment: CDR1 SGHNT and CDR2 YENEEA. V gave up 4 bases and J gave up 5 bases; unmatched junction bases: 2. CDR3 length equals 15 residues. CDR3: CASSSGTSGDNEQFF. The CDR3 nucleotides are TGTGCCAGCAGCTCCGGGACTAGCGGGGACAATGAGCAGTTCTTC.

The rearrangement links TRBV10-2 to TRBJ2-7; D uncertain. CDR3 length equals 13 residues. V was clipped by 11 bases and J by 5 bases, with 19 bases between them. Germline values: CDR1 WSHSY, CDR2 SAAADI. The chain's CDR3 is CAPTGPGFDEQYF. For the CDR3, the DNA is TGCGCCCCGACCGGGCCAGGCTTCGACGAGCAGTACTTC.

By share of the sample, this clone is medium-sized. The CDR3 DNA reads as TGTGCCAGCAGTGACAGGGACACCGGGGAGCTGTTTTTT. Its translation: CASSDRDTGELFF. The chain joins TRBV6-8 to TRBJ2-2; 7 bases align to TRBD1. CDR1 MNHGY and CDR2 SAAAGT come from the germline V gene. The CDR3 contains 13 residues. Trimming at V came to 5 bases and at J to 3 bases, leaving 0 bases not matched to a gene.

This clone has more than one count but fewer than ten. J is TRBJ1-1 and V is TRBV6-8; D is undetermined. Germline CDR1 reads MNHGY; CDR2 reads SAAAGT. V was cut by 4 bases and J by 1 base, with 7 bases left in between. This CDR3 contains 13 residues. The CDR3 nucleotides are TGTGCCAGCAGTTTGGATCCGAACACTGAAGCTTTCTTT. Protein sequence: CASSLDPNTEAFF.

The CDR3 loop reads CASGLVEGYSNQPQHF. The CDR3 region has the DNA TGTGCTAGTGGTTTGGTAGAGGGTTATAGCAATCAGCCCCAGCATTTT. J is TRBJ1-5 and V is TRBV12-5; D not resolved. Trimming took off 0 bases at V and 0 bases at J, with 9 bases between the two ends. This CDR3 contains 16 residues. From germline, CDR1 is LGHNT and CDR2 FRNRAP.

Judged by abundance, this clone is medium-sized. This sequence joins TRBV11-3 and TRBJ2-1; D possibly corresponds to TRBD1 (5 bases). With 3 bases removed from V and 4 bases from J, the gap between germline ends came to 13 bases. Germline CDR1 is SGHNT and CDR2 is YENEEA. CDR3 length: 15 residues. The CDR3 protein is CASSFVRGGYNEQFF. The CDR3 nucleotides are TGTGCCAGCAGCTTCGTAAGGGGCGGATACAATGAGCAGTTCTTC.

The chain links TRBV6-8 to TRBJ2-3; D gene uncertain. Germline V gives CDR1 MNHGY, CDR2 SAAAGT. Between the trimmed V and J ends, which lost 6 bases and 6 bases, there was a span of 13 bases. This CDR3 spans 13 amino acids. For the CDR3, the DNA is TGTGCCAGCAGGGGCCCCCCCCCGGATACGCAGTATTTT. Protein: CASRGPPPDTQYF.

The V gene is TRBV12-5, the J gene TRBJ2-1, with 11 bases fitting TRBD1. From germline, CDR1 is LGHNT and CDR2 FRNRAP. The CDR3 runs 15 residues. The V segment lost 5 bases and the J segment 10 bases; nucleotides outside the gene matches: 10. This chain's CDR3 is CASGRSGTGGVEQFF. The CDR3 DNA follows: TGTGCTAGTGGTCGCTCCGGGACAGGGGGGGTAGAGCAGTTCTTC.